The T cell receptor (beta chain) under discussion was sequenced for a study of T cell changes during pregnancy in multiple sclerosis. Profiled with immunoSEQ multiplex PCR; TCRdb holds only in-frame clones, not every one. The sample records tens of thousands of clones, about 91% being singletons. Here the sequenced sample was CD4+ T cells from peripheral blood mononuclear cells, taken after pregnancy. This clonotype originated in a female donor with multiple sclerosis, enrolled in a pregnancy study.

In DNA, the CDR3 is TGCGCCAGCAGCTTGGATTCTCAGGGAGGGAACGAGCAGTACTTC. It specifies CASSLDSQGGNEQYF. The chain is built from TRBV5-1 and TRBJ2-7, with 7 positions matching TRBD2. V shed 0 bases and J 5 bases; nucleotides not matched to a gene: 8. The CDR3 is 15 residues long. Germline V lookup: CDR1 SGHRS, CDR2 YFSETQ.